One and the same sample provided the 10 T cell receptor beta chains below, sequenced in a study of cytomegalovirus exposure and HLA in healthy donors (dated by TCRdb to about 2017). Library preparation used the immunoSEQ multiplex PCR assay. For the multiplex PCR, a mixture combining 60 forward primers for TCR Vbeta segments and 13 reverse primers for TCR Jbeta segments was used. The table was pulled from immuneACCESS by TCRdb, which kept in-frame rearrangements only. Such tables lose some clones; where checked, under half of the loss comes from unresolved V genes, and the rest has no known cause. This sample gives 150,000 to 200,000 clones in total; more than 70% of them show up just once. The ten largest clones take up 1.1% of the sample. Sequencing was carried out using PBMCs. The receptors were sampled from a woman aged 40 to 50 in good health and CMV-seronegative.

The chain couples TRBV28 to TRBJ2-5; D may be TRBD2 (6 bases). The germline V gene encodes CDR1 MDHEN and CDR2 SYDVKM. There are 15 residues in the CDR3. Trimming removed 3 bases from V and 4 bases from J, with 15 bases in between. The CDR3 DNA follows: TGTGCCAGCAGTTTGCGGGGAACAATTTTAGAGACCCAGTACTTC. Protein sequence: CASSLRGTILETQYF.

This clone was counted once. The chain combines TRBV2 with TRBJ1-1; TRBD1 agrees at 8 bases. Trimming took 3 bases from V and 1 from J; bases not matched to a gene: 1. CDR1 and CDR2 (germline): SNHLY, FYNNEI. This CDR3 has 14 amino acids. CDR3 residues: CASSDDRGNTEAFF. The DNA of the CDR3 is TGTGCCAGCAGTGACGACAGGGGGAACACTGAAGCTTTCTTT.

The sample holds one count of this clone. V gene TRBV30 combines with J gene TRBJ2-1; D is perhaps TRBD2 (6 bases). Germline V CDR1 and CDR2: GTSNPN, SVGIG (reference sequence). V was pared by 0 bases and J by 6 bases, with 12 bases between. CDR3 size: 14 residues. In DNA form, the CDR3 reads TGTGCCTGGAGTGTGGGGGGAGTGCTCAATGAGCAGTTCTTC. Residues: CAWSVGGVLNEQFF.

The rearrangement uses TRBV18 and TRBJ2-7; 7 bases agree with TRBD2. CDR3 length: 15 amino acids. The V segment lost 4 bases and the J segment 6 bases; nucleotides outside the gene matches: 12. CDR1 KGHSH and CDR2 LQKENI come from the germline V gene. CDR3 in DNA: TGTGCCAGCTCACGCTCCGTGGCGGGAGCACTCGAGCAGTACTTC. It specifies CASSRSVAGALEQYF.

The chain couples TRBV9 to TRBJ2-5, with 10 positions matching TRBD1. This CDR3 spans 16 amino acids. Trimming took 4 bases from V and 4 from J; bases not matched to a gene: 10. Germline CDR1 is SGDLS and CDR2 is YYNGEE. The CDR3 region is CASSSTGTGERETQYF. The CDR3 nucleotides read TGTGCCAGCAGCTCCACAGGGACAGGGGAGCGAGAGACCCAGTACTTC.

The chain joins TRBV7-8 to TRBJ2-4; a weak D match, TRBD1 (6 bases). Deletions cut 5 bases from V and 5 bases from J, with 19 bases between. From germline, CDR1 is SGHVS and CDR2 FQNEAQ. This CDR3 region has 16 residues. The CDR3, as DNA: TGTGCCAGCAGCGCCTTTTGGGCAGGGGCAGAAAACATTCAGTACTTC. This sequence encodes CASSAFWAGAENIQYF.

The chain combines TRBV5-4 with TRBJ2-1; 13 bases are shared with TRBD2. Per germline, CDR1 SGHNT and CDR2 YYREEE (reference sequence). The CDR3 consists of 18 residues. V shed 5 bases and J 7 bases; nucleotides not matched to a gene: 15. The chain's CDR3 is CASSSPGLAGDGGNEQFF. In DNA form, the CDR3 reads TGTGCCAGCAGTTCTCCCGGACTAGCGGGAGATGGCGGGAATGAGCAGTTCTTC.

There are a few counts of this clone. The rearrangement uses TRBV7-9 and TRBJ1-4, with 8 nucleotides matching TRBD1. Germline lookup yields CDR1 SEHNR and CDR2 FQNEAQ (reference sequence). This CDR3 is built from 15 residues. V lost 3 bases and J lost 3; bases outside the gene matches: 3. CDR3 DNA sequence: TGTGCCAGCAGCTTTAGACAGGGGTCTAATGAAAAACTGTTTTTT. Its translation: CASSFRQGSNEKLFF. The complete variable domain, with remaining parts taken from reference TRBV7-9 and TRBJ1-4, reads DTGVSQNPRHKITKRGQNVTFRCDPISEHNRLYWYRQTLGQGPEFLTYFQNEAQLEKSRLLSDRFSAERPKGSFSTLEIQRTEQGDSAMYLCASSFRQGSNEKLFFGSGTQLSVL.

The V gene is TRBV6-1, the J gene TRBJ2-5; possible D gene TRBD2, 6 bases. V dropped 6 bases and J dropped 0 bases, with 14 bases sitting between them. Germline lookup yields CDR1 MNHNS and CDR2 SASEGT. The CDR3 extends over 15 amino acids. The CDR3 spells CASRPGGMYQETQYF. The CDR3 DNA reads TGTGCCAGCAGGCCTGGAGGGATGTACCAAGAGACCCAGTACTTC.

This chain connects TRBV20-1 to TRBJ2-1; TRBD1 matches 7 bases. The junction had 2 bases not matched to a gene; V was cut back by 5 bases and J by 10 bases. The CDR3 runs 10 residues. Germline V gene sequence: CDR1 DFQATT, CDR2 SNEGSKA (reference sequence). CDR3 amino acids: CSAGTEEQFF. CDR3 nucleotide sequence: TGCAGTGCTGGGACAGAAGAGCAGTTCTTC.